The next 32 T cell receptor beta chains were all read from a single sample in a study of blood T cell repertoires in COVID-19. Here immunoSEQ multiplex PCR was the method, and the copy in TCRdb shows in-frame clones only, minus some. The table shows some 190,000 clones, with about 82% occurring only once. Sequenced input: PBMCs or T cells enriched from blood (not recorded which). The receptors come from a man aged 35 to 55 with acute COVID-19.

This clone has only one observation. The rearrangement uses TRBV30 and TRBJ2-7; 7 bases are a match to TRBD2. This CDR3 contains 17 residues. Germline V gene lookup returns CDR1 GTSNPN and CDR2 SVGIG (reference sequence). Unmatched junction bases numbered 16, after V lost 3 bases and J lost 2 bases. The CDR3 loop reads CAWSQAPRLALTYEQYF. CDR3 nucleotide sequence: TGTGCCTGGAGCCAAGCCCCACGACTAGCACTAACCTACGAGCAGTACTTC.

The chain uses TRBV6-5 and TRBJ1-1, with unresolved D. There are 12 residues in the CDR3. The germline V gene has CDR1 MNHEY and CDR2 SVGAGI. Trimming took off 7 bases at V and 11 bases at J, with 17 bases between the two ends. CDR3 amino acids: CASTTTTGSAFF. In DNA form, the CDR3 reads TGTGCCAGCACCACAACTACCGGGAGTGCTTTCTTT.

This chain uses TRBV24-1 with TRBJ2-2; no reliable D call. The CDR3 covers 14 residues. Germline assignment: CDR1 KGHDR and CDR2 SFDVKD. V dropped 5 bases and J dropped 1 base, with 7 bases sitting between them. The CDR3 region is CATSVSGNTGELFF. The CDR3, as DNA: TGTGCCACCAGTGTATCGGGGAACACCGGGGAGCTGTTTTTT.

This clone was picked up one time. The rearrangement joins TRBV27 to TRBJ2-1; D gene uncertain. Trimming shortened V by 5 bases and J by 4 bases, and 12 bases separated the two germline ends. This CDR3 has 14 amino acids. CDR1 is MNHEY, CDR2 SMNVEV, per germline (reference sequence). CDR3 residues: CASSNQALYNEQFF. The CDR3 DNA is TGTGCCAGCAGTAACCAGGCTTTGTACAATGAGCAGTTCTTC.

This rearrangement joins TRBV19 to TRBJ1-1, with D possibly being TRBD1 (5 bases). V gave up 6 bases and J gave up 6 bases, with 14 bases separating them. CDR1 and CDR2 (germline): LNHDA, SQIVND (reference sequence). This CDR3 is built from 13 residues. This CDR3 is CASSPDRGAEAFF. CDR3 nucleotides: TGTGCCAGTAGCCCCGACCGGGGGGCTGAAGCTTTCTTT.

This clone was counted once. The chain is built from TRBV11-2 and TRBJ2-5; TRBD2 matches at 7 bases. The CDR3 totals 16 residues. The V gene's germline CDR1 is SGHAT and CDR2 FQNNGV. After removal of 5 bases from V and 2 bases from J, the junction contained 11 bases not matched to a gene. The CDR3 is CASSPAGRGGQETQYF. For the CDR3, the DNA is TGTGCCAGCAGCCCGGCCGGCCGGGGAGGGCAAGAGACCCAGTACTTC.

V gene TRBV19 combines with J gene TRBJ2-3; 7 bases fit TRBD2. The V gene end was trimmed by 6 bases and the J gene end by 3 bases; junction bases not matched to a gene: 3. The CDR3 is made up of 13 amino acids. The germline CDR1 and CDR2 sequences are LNHDA and SQIVND (reference sequence). The CDR3 bases are TGTGCCAGTAGACGGGAGGCGACAGATACGCAGTATTTT. The encoded protein is CASRREATDTQYF.

Details on this clone: This sample also contains other DNA sequences that code for the same CDR3. J is TRBJ1-5 and V is TRBV19; weak D call: TRBD1 (6 bases). Germline V gives CDR1 LNHDA, CDR2 SQIVND (reference sequence). Deletions cut 1 base from V and 2 bases from J, with 9 bases between. The CDR3 runs to 15 residues. CDR3 DNA: TGTGCCAGTAGTATAGCAGGGGTAGGCAATCAGCCCCAGCATTTT. It encodes CASSIAGVGNQPQHF.

The chain links TRBV28 to TRBJ2-5; weak D call: TRBD2 (6 bases). The germline gives CDR1 MDHEN, CDR2 SYDVKM. Trimming removed 5 bases at V and 5 bases at J, with 18 bases between. The CDR3 consists of 15 residues. The CDR3 loop is CASSPPSRRVETQYF. The CDR3, as DNA: TGTGCCAGCAGTCCACCCTCGAGGAGGGTGGAGACCCAGTACTTC.

In DNA form, the CDR3 reads TGTGCCAGCACCCCCTTCGGGGAACAGCCCCAGCATTTT. Its translation: CASTPFGEQPQHF. This chain connects TRBV7-2 to TRBJ1-5; D unresolved. Deletions cut 7 bases from V and 7 bases from J, with 14 bases between. The germline V gene has CDR1 SGHTA and CDR2 FQGNSA. The CDR3 length is 13 residues.

This chain links TRBV11-2 with TRBJ2-5, with TRBD2 identical over 11 bases. There are 19 residues in the CDR3. V was clipped by 0 bases and J by 4 bases; unmatched bases: 13. Germline CDR1 and CDR2: SGHAT and FQNNGV. The CDR3 DNA follows: TGTGCCAGCAGCTTAGAAGGATTAGCGGGAGGGCTAAGGAGAGAGACCCAGTACTTC. Amino acids: CASSLEGLAGGLRRETQYF.

The genes are TRBV12-3 or TRBV12-4 and TRBJ2-5; TRBD2 might be the D (6 bases). The CDR3 contains 11 residues. V was clipped by 6 bases and J by 4 bases, with 6 bases between them. In nucleotides, the CDR3 is TGTGCCAGCAGACTAGCAGAGACCCAGTACTTC. Protein sequence: CASRLAETQYF.

J is TRBJ2-1 and V is TRBV19; 7 bases agree with TRBD2. Trimming at V came to 8 bases and at J to 2 bases, leaving 9 bases not matched to a gene. CDR3 length: 15 residues. Germline assignment: CDR1 LNHDA and CDR2 SQIVND (reference sequence). The CDR3 nucleotides read TGTGCCAGTCGATTACTAGCGAATACCTACAATGAGCAGTTCTTC. Amino acids: CASRLLANTYNEQFF.

The genes are TRBV18 and TRBJ2-7; no definite D call. V was shortened by 6 bases and J by 2 bases, with 14 bases between the two germline ends. The germline V gene encodes CDR1 KGHSH and CDR2 LQKENI. The CDR3 sequence is 14 residues long. CDR3 sequence: CASSPLASAYEQYF. CDR3 DNA sequence: TGTGCCAGCTCCCCTTTGGCATCCGCCTACGAGCAGTACTTC.

This clone was seen a single time. In DNA, the CDR3 is TGTGCCACCAGCAGAGTCCGGGGAGGCTACAATGAGCAGTTCTTC. Translating gives CATSRVRGGYNEQFF. The genes are TRBV15 and TRBJ2-1; TRBD2 might be the D (6 bases). This CDR3 is 15 amino acids long. The germline CDR1 and CDR2 sequences are LNHNV and YYDKDF (reference sequence). The ends were cut back, 1 base at V and 3 bases at J, with 10 bases in the middle.

This sequence joins TRBV7-9 and TRBJ2-3; 7 bases line up with TRBD2. There are 12 residues in the CDR3. CDR1 and CDR2 (germline): SEHNR, FQNEAQ (reference sequence). V lost 4 bases, J lost 10 bases, and 5 bases stayed unmatched. The CDR3 sequence: CASSYGLAAQYF. The CDR3 DNA is TGTGCCAGCAGCTATGGCCTAGCGGCGCAGTATTTT.

The chain combines TRBV28 with TRBJ1-5; 9 bases map to TRBD1. The CDR3 sequence is 14 residues long. Unmatched junction bases numbered 4, after V lost 5 bases and J lost 5 bases. Germline V CDR1 and CDR2: MDHEN, SYDVKM. The CDR3 region has the DNA TGTGCCAGCAGTGTACAGGGGGCGCATCAGCCCCAGCATTTT. It is translated as CASSVQGAHQPQHF. Looking up the rest from reference TRBV28 and TRBJ1-5 gives the full variable domain: DVKVTQSSRYLVKRTGEKVFLECVQDMDHENMFWYRQDPGLGLRLIYFSYDVKMKEKGDIPEGYSVSREKKERFSLILESASTNQTSMYLCASSVQGAHQPQHFGDGTRLSIL.

In this sample, this clone turned up a few times. This chain links TRBV6-5 with TRBJ2-7; maybe TRBD1 (5 bases). CDR1 is MNHEY, CDR2 SVGAGI, per germline. V was shortened by 7 bases and J by 4 bases, with 8 bases between the two germline ends. The CDR3 totals 11 residues. CDR3 amino acids: CASKGPYEQYF. CDR3 in DNA: TGTGCCAGCAAGGGGCCTTACGAGCAGTACTTC.

CDR3: CAIYDRANYGYTF. CDR3 nucleotide sequence: TGTGCCATCTACGACAGGGCTAACTATGGCTACACCTTC. The chain uses TRBV10-3 and TRBJ1-2; TRBD1 agrees at 7 bases. V lost 8 bases to trimming and J lost 0 bases; unmatched junction nucleotides: 3. Germline-derived CDR1 and CDR2 are ENHRY and SYGVKD. The CDR3 is 13 amino acids.

The V call is TRBV7-9, the J call TRBJ2-7; no reliable D call. Germline CDR1 and CDR2: SEHNR and FQNEAQ (reference sequence). The V gene lost 8 bases and the J gene lost 4 bases, with 12 bases spanning the gap. CDR3 size: 12 residues. CDR3 DNA sequence: TGTGCCAGCGTAAACACAGCTTACGAGCAGTACTTC. This gives the protein CASVNTAYEQYF.

The chain is built from TRBV19 and TRBJ2-7, with 8 nucleotides matching TRBD1. Germline loops: CDR1 LNHDA, CDR2 SQIVND (reference sequence). CDR3 size: 16 residues. J gave up 4 bases and V 4 bases, and 12 bases lay outside the gene matches. The CDR3 protein is CASSKLRTGLVYEQYF. The CDR3 bases are TGTGCCAGTAGTAAACTACGGACAGGGCTTGTATACGAGCAGTACTTC.

The rearrangement joins TRBV7-9 to TRBJ1-1, with TRBD1 as a possible D gene (6 bases). Per the germline V gene, CDR1 is SEHNR and CDR2 is FQNEAQ (reference sequence). V was trimmed by 5 bases and J by 5 bases, leaving 15 bases between them. The CDR3 length is 14 residues. The CDR3 DNA reads TGTGCCAGCAGCCGATCAGGGGATAATACTGAAGCTTTCTTT. Residues: CASSRSGDNTEAFF.

This chain connects TRBV25-1 to TRBJ2-5; TRBD1 might be the D (6 bases). From germline, CDR1 is MGHDK and CDR2 SYGVNS. With 3 bases removed from V and 0 bases from J, the gap between germline ends came to 11 bases. The CDR3 sequence is 15 residues long. The CDR3: CASSDPGQNQETQYF. For the CDR3, the DNA is TGTGCCAGCAGTGATCCTGGACAGAACCAAGAGACCCAGTACTTC.

The V and J genes are TRBV5-1 and TRBJ2-5; TRBD1 agrees at 9 bases. The CDR3 is made up of 14 amino acids. CDR1 is SGHRS, CDR2 YFSETQ, per germline. V was clipped by 7 bases and J by 4 bases; unmatched bases: 8. CDR3 sequence (DNA): TGCGCCAGCCACAGGACAGGGGTGGCAGAGACCCAGTACTTC. As protein: CASHRTGVAETQYF.

The chain joins TRBV7-9 to TRBJ2-1, with TRBD1 matching 7 bases. The V gene's germline CDR1 is SEHNR and CDR2 FQNEAQ (reference sequence). CDR3 size: 14 residues. The trim removed 2 bases at V and 8 bases at J, leaving 6 bases unmatched. CDR3 protein: CASSLWAGGHEQFF. CDR3 DNA sequence: TGTGCCAGCAGCTTATGGGCAGGGGGACATGAGCAGTTCTTC.

This clone was seen only a few times. V and J are TRBV19 and TRBJ1-6; 10 bases fit TRBD1. V lost 3 bases, J lost 10 bases, and 3 bases stayed unmatched. CDR3 length equals 14 residues. The V gene's germline CDR1 is LNHDA and CDR2 SQIVND (reference sequence). The DNA for the CDR3 is TGTGCCAGTAGTATGACAGGGGGCAAATCACCCCTCCACTTT. As protein: CASSMTGGKSPLHF.

The rearrangement links TRBV4-1 to TRBJ1-1; perhaps TRBD1 as D (5 bases). V was trimmed by 1 base and J by 6 bases, leaving 18 bases between them. Germline-derived CDR1 and CDR2 are MGHRA and YSYEKL. This CDR3 spans 16 amino acids. CDR3 nucleotide sequence: TGCGCCAGCAGCCAAGTATGGGGCTATAAGGCCCCTGAAGCTTTCTTT. It translates to CASSQVWGYKAPEAFF.

This sequence joins TRBV9 and TRBJ1-4, with TRBD1 matching over 7 bases. Germline V gene data show CDR1 as SGDLS and CDR2 as YYNGEE. The CDR3 is 14 amino acids. J gave up 10 bases and V 1 base, and 7 bases lay outside the gene matches. The CDR3 reads CASSVRDSFGKLFF. The DNA of the CDR3 is TGTGCCAGCAGCGTACGGGACAGCTTCGGAAAACTGTTTTTT.

The chain uses TRBV7-6 and TRBJ1-2; 9 bases line up with TRBD1. Germline loops: CDR1 SGHVS, CDR2 FNYEAQ. Trimming at V came to 5 bases and at J to 8 bases, leaving 9 bases not matched to a gene. The CDR3 spans 14 residues. In nucleotides, the CDR3 is TGTGCCAGCAGCGCCACAGGGGGCGGTGGCGGCTACACCTTC. Encoded protein: CASSATGGGGGYTF.

In regard to this clone: The junction differs from germline at one of its ends, possibly a read error. The chain has TRBV7-8 and TRBJ1-1, with TRBD1 matching over 8 bases. Germline CDR1 and CDR2: SGHVS and FQNEAQ. The CDR3 totals 15 residues. The CDR3 DNA is TGTGCCAGCAGCTTAGGGACAGGGAGGAACTCTGAAGCTTTCTTT. It yields the protein CASSLGTGRNSEAFF.

The chain has TRBV27 and TRBJ1-2, with D perhaps TRBD1 (6 bases). Germline V gene data show CDR1 as MNHEY and CDR2 as SMNVEV (reference sequence). CDR3 length: 14 residues. The V end was cut by 5 bases, the J end by 5 bases, with 15 bases between. This CDR3 reads CASSDPGTRYGYTF. CDR3 DNA sequence: TGTGCCAGCAGTGATCCCGGGACAAGATATGGCTACACCTTC.

The rearrangement joins TRBV10-3 to TRBJ2-2, with a possible D match to TRBD2 (6 bases). Germline V gives CDR1 ENHRY, CDR2 SYGVKD. The CDR3 covers 16 residues. With 6 bases removed from V and 4 bases from J, the gap between germline ends came to 18 bases. The CDR3 nucleotides are TGTGCCATCAGCGTTAGCGGTGACGCCGCCACCGGGGAGCTGTTTTTT. It is translated as CAISVSGDAATGELFF.